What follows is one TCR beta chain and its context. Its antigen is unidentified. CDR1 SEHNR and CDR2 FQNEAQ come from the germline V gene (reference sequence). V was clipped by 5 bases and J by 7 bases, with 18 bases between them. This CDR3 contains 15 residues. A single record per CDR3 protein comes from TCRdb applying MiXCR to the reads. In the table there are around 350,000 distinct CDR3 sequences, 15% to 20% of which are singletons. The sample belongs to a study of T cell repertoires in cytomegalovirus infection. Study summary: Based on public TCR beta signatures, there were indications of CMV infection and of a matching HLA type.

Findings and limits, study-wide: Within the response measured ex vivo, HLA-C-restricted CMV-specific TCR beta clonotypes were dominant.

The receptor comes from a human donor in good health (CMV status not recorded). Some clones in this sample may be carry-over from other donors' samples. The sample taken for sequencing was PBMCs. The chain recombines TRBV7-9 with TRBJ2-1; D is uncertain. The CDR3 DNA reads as TGTGCCAGCAGCGTTAATGAGGTCCTACTTAATGAGCAGTTCTTC. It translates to CASSVNEVLLNEQFF. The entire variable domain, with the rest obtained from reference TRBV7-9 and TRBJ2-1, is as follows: DTGVSQNPRHKITKRGQNVTFRCDPISEHNRLYWYRQTLGQGPEFLTYFQNEAQLEKSRLLSDRFSAERPKGSFSTLEIQRTEQGDSAMYLCASSVNEVLLNEQFFGPGTRLTVL.